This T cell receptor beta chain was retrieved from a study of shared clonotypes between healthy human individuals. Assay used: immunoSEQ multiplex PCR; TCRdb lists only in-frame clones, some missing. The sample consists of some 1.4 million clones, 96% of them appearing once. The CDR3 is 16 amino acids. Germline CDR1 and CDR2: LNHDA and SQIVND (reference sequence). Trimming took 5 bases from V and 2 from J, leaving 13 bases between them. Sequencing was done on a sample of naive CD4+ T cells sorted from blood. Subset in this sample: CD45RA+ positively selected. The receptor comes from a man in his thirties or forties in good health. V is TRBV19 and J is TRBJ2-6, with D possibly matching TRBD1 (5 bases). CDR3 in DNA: TGTGCCAGTAGTCGAAACCAGGGCGCTGGGGCCAACGTCCTGACTTTC. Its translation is CASSRNQGAGANVLTF.